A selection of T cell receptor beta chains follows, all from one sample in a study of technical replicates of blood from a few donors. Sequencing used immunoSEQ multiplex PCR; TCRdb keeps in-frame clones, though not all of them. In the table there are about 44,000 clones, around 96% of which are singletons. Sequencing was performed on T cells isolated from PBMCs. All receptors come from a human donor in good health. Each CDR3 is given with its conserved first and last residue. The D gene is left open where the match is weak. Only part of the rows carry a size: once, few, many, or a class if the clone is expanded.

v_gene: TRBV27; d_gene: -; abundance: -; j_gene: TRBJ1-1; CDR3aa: CASSLMGEVNTEAFF; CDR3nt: TGTGCCAGCAGTTTAATGGGGGAGGTGAACACTGAAGCTTTCTTT
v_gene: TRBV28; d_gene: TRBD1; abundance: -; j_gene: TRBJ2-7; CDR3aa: CASSQGTGAYEQYF; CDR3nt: TGTGCCAGCAGTCAAGGGACAGGGGCCTACGAGCAGTACTTC
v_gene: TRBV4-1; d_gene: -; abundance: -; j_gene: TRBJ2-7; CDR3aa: CASSQVQLYEQYF; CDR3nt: TGCGCCAGCAGCCAAGTACAGCTCTACGAGCAGTACTTC
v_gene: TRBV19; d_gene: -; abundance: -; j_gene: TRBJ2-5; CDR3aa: CASSIDLDPPTKETQYF; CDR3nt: TGTGCCAGTAGTATAGATCTAGACCCTCCCACAAAAGAGACCCAGTACTTC
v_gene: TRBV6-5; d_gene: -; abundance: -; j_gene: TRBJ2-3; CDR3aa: CASSYTGFTDTQYF; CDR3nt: TGTGCCAGCAGTTACACAGGGTTCACAGATACGCAGTATTTT
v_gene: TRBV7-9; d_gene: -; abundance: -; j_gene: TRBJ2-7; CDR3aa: CASSLDWRDSYF; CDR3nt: TGTGCCAGCAGCTTAGATTGGCGGGATTCGTACTTC
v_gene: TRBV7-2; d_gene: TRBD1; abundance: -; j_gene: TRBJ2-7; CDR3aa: CASSFRTGGDEQYF; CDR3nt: TGTGCCAGCAGCTTTAGGACAGGGGGCGACGAGCAGTACTTC
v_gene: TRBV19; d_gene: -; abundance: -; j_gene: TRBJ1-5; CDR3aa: CASSITGLQPQHF; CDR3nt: TGTGCCAGTAGTATAACAGGGCTTCAGCCCCAGCATTTT
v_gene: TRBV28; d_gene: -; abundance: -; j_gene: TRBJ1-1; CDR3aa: CASSTIRDTEAFF; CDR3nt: TGTGCCAGCAGCACTATCAGGGATACTGAAGCTTTCTTT
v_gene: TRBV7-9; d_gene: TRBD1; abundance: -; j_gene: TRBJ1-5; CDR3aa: CASSSRGQHQPQHF; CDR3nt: TGTGCCAGCAGCTCCAGGGGGCAACATCAGCCCCAGCATTTT
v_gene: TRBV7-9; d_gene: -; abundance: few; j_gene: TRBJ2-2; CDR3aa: CASSLAVTTGELFF; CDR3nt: TGTGCCAGCAGCTTGGCAGTTACCACCGGGGAGCTGTTTTTT
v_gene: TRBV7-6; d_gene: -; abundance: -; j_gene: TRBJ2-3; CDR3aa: CASSLVGSGTDTQYF; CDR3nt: TGTGCCAGCAGCTTAGTCGGTAGCGGAACAGATACGCAGTATTTT
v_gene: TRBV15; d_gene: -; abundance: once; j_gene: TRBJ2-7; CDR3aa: CATSSASFGLTFYEQYF; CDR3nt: TGTGCCACCAGCAGCGCCTCCTTCGGGTTGACCTTCTACGAGCAGTACTTC
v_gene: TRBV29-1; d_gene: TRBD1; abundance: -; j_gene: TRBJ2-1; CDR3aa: CSAKTGSDEQFF; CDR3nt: TGCAGCGCCAAGACAGGGTCGGATGAGCAGTTCTTC